The rows below give T cell receptor beta chains drawn from one sample of a study of beta chain features in type 1 diabetes. Clones were sequenced by immunoSEQ multiplex PCR, and TCRdb holds only the in-frame ones, with some missing. The sample records 350,000 to 450,000 clones, approximately 14% being singletons. Sequencing was performed on naive CD4+ T cells from blood. These receptors were taken from a man aged 30 to 45 in good health. Each CDR3 is given with its conserved first and last residue. A D gene is named only where the DNA matches it firmly. Expanded clones are given a class, and other clones once, few, many or no size at all.

v_gene	d_gene	j_gene	abundance	CDR3aa	CDR3nt
TRBV7-9	-	TRBJ2-1	-	CASSLLPTGGTYNEQFF	TGTGCCAGCAGCTTACTCCCCACTGGGGGGACCTACAATGAGCAGTTCTTC
TRBV18	-	TRBJ2-4	-	CASSPDRLAKNIQYF	TGTGCCAGCTCACCGGACAGACTAGCCAAAAACATTCAGTACTTC
TRBV7-2	-	TRBJ2-1	-	CASSFSGVLSNEQFF	TGTGCCAGCAGCTTTAGCGGTGTTCTAAGCAATGAGCAGTTCTTC
TRBV9	-	TRBJ2-1	few	CASSVATLVNEQFF	TGTGCCAGCAGCGTAGCTACGCTGGTGAATGAGCAGTTCTTC
TRBV30	TRBD1	TRBJ2-2	few	CAWAGTDNTGELFF	TGTGCCTGGGCCGGGACAGACAACACCGGGGAGCTGTTTTTT
TRBV15	-	TRBJ2-3	few	CATRSRISGTDTQYF	TGTGCCACCAGGTCAAGGATTTCGGGTACAGATACGCAGTATTTT
TRBV29-1	TRBD1	TRBJ2-2	-	CSAKGQVIGGELFF	TGCAGCGCAAAAGGACAGGTGATAGGCGGGGAGCTGTTTTTT
TRBV7-9	-	TRBJ2-5	-	CASSLTGDQETQYF	TGTGCCAGCAGCTTAACCGGGGACCAAGAGACCCAGTACTTC
TRBV7-7	TRBD2	TRBJ2-2	once	CASSPSMIAGANTGELFF	TGTGCCAGCAGCCCCTCGATGATAGCGGGGGCGAACACCGGGGAGCTGTTTTTT
TRBV18	-	TRBJ1-2	-	CASSPLPGDSNYGYTF	TGTGCCAGCTCACCTCTACCCGGTGACAGCAACTATGGCTACACCTTC
TRBV5-1	-	TRBJ1-5	-	CASSRQAGGNQPQHF	TGCGCCAGCAGCCGACAGGCGGGTGGCAATCAGCCCCAGCATTTT
TRBV6-4	-	TRBJ2-1	few	CASSEQNNEQFF	TGTGCCAGCAGTGAACAGAACAATGAGCAGTTCTTC
TRBV7-2	-	TRBJ2-4	-	CASSLASKNIQYF	TGTGCCAGCAGCTTAGCATCCAAAAACATTCAGTACTTC
TRBV30	-	TRBJ1-2	few	CAWSVRGILPGYTF	TGTGCCTGGAGTGTACGGGGGATCCTTCCTGGCTACACCTTC
TRBV4-3	-	TRBJ1-4	few	CASSQDLARVGEKLFF	TGCGCCAGCAGCCAAGATCTAGCCAGGGTGGGAGAAAAACTGTTTTTT
TRBV9	-	TRBJ1-2	-	CASSVDVKANYGYTF	TGTGCCAGCAGCGTAGACGTGAAAGCTAACTATGGCTACACCTTC
TRBV29-1	-	TRBJ1-4	-	CSVCETGSNEKLFF	TGCAGCGTGTGTGAAACAGGGTCTAATGAAAAACTGTTTTTT
TRBV7-2	-	TRBJ2-1	few	CASSPRSGNNEQFF	TGTGCCAGCAGCCCCCGGTCAGGGAACAATGAGCAGTTCTTC
TRBV18	-	TRBJ2-1	-	CASSGRPGSNNEQFF	TGTGCCAGCTCAGGCCGGCCGGGGTCAAACAATGAGCAGTTCTTC
TRBV27	-	TRBJ2-5	few	CASSPVYIGTQETQYF	TGTGCCAGCAGTCCGGTTTATATAGGTACCCAAGAGACCCAGTACTTC
TRBV5-4	-	TRBJ2-4	-	CASGIKGAKNIQYF	TGTGCCAGCGGGATAAAGGGGGCCAAAAACATTCAGTACTTC
TRBV15	TRBD2	TRBJ2-1	-	CATSKGLAGGLSSYNEQFF	TGTGCCACCAGCAAGGGACTAGCGGGAGGACTTAGCTCCTACAATGAGCAGTTCTTC
TRBV9	TRBD2	TRBJ2-4	few	CASSVDIPGGSKNIQYF	TGTGCCAGCAGCGTAGACATCCCCGGGGGGTCCAAAAACATTCAGTACTTC
TRBV2	-	TRBJ2-1	-	CASTRESNSYNEQFF	TGTGCCAGCACCAGAGAAAGCAACTCCTACAATGAGCAGTTCTTC
TRBV2	-	TRBJ1-1	-	CASSRGMNTEAFF	TGTGCCAGCAGTCGAGGGATGAACACTGAAGCTTTCTTT
TRBV7-2	-	TRBJ2-7	-	CASSLLRVYEQYF	TGTGCCAGCAGCTTACTGAGAGTCTACGAGCAGTACTTC
TRBV29-1	-	TRBJ1-2	-	CSVDRDLTNYGYTF	TGCAGCGTGGACCGGGACTTAACTAACTATGGCTACACCTTC
TRBV4-3	TRBD1	TRBJ1-1	-	CASSRGTGTEAFF	TGCGCCAGCAGCCGCGGGACAGGCACTGAAGCTTTCTTT
TRBV7-2	-	TRBJ1-5	-	CASSLDLGQPQHF	TGTGCCAGCAGCTTAGATTTGGGTCAGCCCCAGCATTTT
TRBV15	-	TRBJ2-7	few	CATSRALPGHLYEQYF	TGTGCCACCAGCAGAGCGTTACCGGGACACCTCTACGAGCAGTACTTC
TRBV2	-	TRBJ2-7	-	CASRRDYEQYF	TGTGCCAGCAGACGGGACTACGAGCAGTACTTC
TRBV7-2	-	TRBJ2-3	few	CASSLFGQQDTQYF	TGTGCCAGCAGCTTATTTGGGCAGCAAGATACGCAGTATTTT
TRBV7-2	TRBD2	TRBJ2-3	few	CASSLVPSGGASTDTQYF	TGTGCCAGCAGCTTAGTTCCTAGCGGGGGAGCTAGCACAGATACGCAGTATTTT
TRBV7-2	-	TRBJ1-6	-	CASSPPDRRSLHF	TGTGCCAGCAGCCCCCCGGACCGACGGTCCCTCCACTTT
TRBV7-3	-	TRBJ1-1	once	CASSFGRGTEAFF	TGTGCCAGCAGCTTTGGCAGGGGCACTGAAGCTTTCTTT
TRBV7-9	-	TRBJ1-2	few	CASGRGTYGYTF	TGTGCCAGCGGACGGGGTACCTATGGCTACACCTTC
TRBV30	-	TRBJ1-1	few	CAWSVRQPFEAFF	TGTGCCTGGAGCGTCAGACAGCCTTTCGAAGCTTTCTTT
TRBV30	-	TRBJ1-3	-	CAWSVTGGISGNTIYF	TGTGCCTGGAGTGTAACGGGGGGCATTTCTGGAAACACCATATATTTT
TRBV15	-	TRBJ2-7	many	CATSRADMVSYEQYF	TGTGCCACCAGCAGAGCTGACATGGTTTCCTACGAGCAGTACTTC
TRBV10-3	TRBD2	TRBJ2-1	-	CAISESGRARSNNEQFF	TGTGCCATCAGTGAGTCTGGGAGGGCTCGTTCTAACAATGAGCAGTTCTTC